Following are 24 T cell receptor beta chains from one sample sequenced in a study of memory CD4+ T cells and cytomegalovirus serostatus. The sort gate was single viable CD3+CD4+CD8-CD45RO+ cells for memory CD4+ T cells. The protocol was immunoSEQ multiplex PCR, while the TCRdb copy is restricted to in-frame clones and leaves out a portion. Of over 45,000 clones listed, 82% were seen once; the top ten hold roughly 0.5%. The source material was memory CD4+ T cells from blood. The receptors come from an adult in good health and CMV-seronegative. Some clones in this sample may be carry-over from other donors' samples.

Turning to this clone: One junction end does not reproduce the germline sequence, and a read error may be involved. This chain joins TRBV29-1 and TRBJ1-2; D not resolved. This CDR3 is 14 amino acids long. Germline loops: CDR1 SQVTM, CDR2 ANQGSEA. The CDR3 sequence is CSVEERVLRKSYTF. The CDR3 nucleotides are TGCAGCGTAGAAGAACGGGTCCTAAGGAAAAGCTACACCTTC.

V gene TRBV11-3 combines with J gene TRBJ1-1, with D unclear. CDR1 is SGHNT, CDR2 YENEEA, per germline. The V gene lost 1 base and the J gene lost 5 bases, with 8 bases spanning the gap. This CDR3 spans 13 amino acids. The CDR3 reads CASSLGPGTEAFF. CDR3 DNA: TGTGCCAGCAGCTTAGGCCCCGGAACTGAAGCTTTCTTT.

This clone was recorded once. This chain connects TRBV12-5 to TRBJ2-5; D not certain. Between the trimmed V and J ends, which lost 2 bases and 4 bases, there was a span of 5 bases. This CDR3 contains 12 residues. Germline V CDR1 and CDR2: LGHNT, FRNRAP. The CDR3 protein is CASGLYGETQYF. Here the CDR3 DNA reads TGTGCTAGTGGTTTGTACGGAGAGACCCAGTACTTC.

The chain uses TRBV6-1 and TRBJ2-3; 14 nucleotides agree with TRBD2. The CDR3 spans 15 residues. Germline-derived CDR1 and CDR2 are MNHNS and SASEGT. J gave up 4 bases and V 5 bases, and 2 bases lay outside the gene matches. Written as DNA, the CDR3 is TGTGCCAGCAGTCCGACTAGCGGGAGGGCAGATACGCAGTATTTT. It encodes CASSPTSGRADTQYF.

The chain links TRBV19 to TRBJ2-7; D is unresolved. Trimming shortened V by 3 bases and J by 6 bases, and 12 bases separated the two germline ends. The germline V gene encodes CDR1 LNHDA and CDR2 SQIVND (reference sequence). The CDR3 is 13 residues long. The CDR3 protein is CASSIKVTGEQYF. The CDR3 nucleotides are TGTGCCAGTAGTATTAAGGTAACGGGCGAGCAGTACTTC.

This clone is a singleton in its sample. The chain links TRBV6-1 to TRBJ2-4, with D maybe TRBD1 (6 bases). Per germline, CDR1 MNHNS and CDR2 SASEGT. V lost 1 base and J 0 bases, leaving 10 bases between the germline ends. The CDR3 runs 16 residues. The CDR3 region is CASSEDPTGAKNIQYF. CDR3 DNA sequence: TGTGCCAGCAGTGAAGATCCGACAGGAGCCAAAAACATTCAGTACTTC.

The chain combines TRBV6-5 with TRBJ2-7, with D unclear. With 3 bases removed from V and 3 bases from J, the gap between germline ends came to 18 bases. Germline V lookup: CDR1 MNHEY, CDR2 SVGAGI. The CDR3 contains 16 residues. This chain's CDR3 is CASSYDPDPDYYEQYF. The DNA of the CDR3 is TGTGCCAGCAGTTATGATCCGGACCCGGATTACTACGAGCAGTACTTC.

The chain recombines TRBV5-5 with TRBJ2-7; 10 nucleotides line up with TRBD1. This CDR3 region has 15 residues. The trim removed 4 bases at V and 1 base at J, leaving 5 bases unmatched. The germline gives CDR1 SGHKS, CDR2 YYEKEE (reference sequence). CDR3 amino acids: CASSGGQGPSYEQYF. The DNA for the CDR3 is TGTGCCAGCAGCGGGGGACAGGGGCCGTCCTACGAGCAGTACTTC. Full variable domain (outside the CDR3, taken from reference TRBV5-5 and TRBJ2-7): DAGVTQSPTHLIKTRGQQVTLRCSPISGHKSVSWYQQVLGQGPQFIFQYYEKEERGRGNFPDRFSARQFPNYSSELNVNALLLGDSALYLCASSGGQGPSYEQYFGPGTRLTVT.

The chain joins TRBV18 to TRBJ2-7, with TRBD1 matching 9 bases. The CDR3 consists of 14 residues. Germline V gives CDR1 KGHSH, CDR2 LQKENI. The V segment lost 3 bases and the J segment 2 bases; nucleotides outside the gene matches: 2. CDR3 residues: CASSPRDRAYEQYF. CDR3 sequence (DNA): TGTGCCAGCTCACCGCGGGACAGGGCCTACGAGCAGTACTTC.

The rearrangement uses TRBV2 and TRBJ2-3; D may be TRBD2 (6 bases). Germline V gives CDR1 SNHLY, CDR2 FYNNEI. Between the trimmed V and J ends, which lost 8 bases and 0 bases, there was a span of 12 bases. This CDR3 is 14 amino acids long. The CDR3 bases are TGTGCCAGCTATCGTGGGACTAGCACAGATACGCAGTATTTT. This encodes CASYRGTSTDTQYF.

The chain couples TRBV11-3 to TRBJ2-4; 7 nucleotides agree with TRBD2. Germline CDR1 is SGHNT and CDR2 is YENEEA. V was pared by 8 bases and J by 2 bases, with 15 bases of the junction left unmatched. The CDR3 spans 17 residues. The DNA of the CDR3 is TGTGCCAGCCGAGGAGTAAGAGGGAGGGCCCCCAAAAACATTCAGTACTTC. Protein product: CASRGVRGRAPKNIQYF. The full variable domain, with the rest looked up from reference TRBV11-3 and TRBJ2-4, is EAGVVQSPRYKIIEKKQPVAFWCNPISGHNTLYWYLQNLGQGPELLIRYENEEAVDDSQLPKDRFSAERLKGVDSTLKIQPAELGDSAVYLCASRGVRGRAPKNIQYFGAGTRLSVL.

This clone was seen only a few times. J is TRBJ2-5 and V is TRBV7-2, with 9 nucleotides matching TRBD2. The CDR3 has 19 residues. The germline CDR1 and CDR2 sequences are SGHTA and FQGNSA. Unmatched junction bases numbered 15, after V lost 1 base and J lost 3 bases. CDR3 in DNA: TGTGCCAGCAGCTTAGTCCGGGTAGCGGGCGGGGGGGAGGAAGAGACCCAGTACTTC. Its translation is CASSLVRVAGGGEEETQYF.

The V call is TRBV28, the J call TRBJ2-3; possibly TRBD2 for D (5 bases). V dropped 8 bases and J dropped 3 bases, with 12 bases sitting between them. CDR1 is MDHEN and CDR2 is SYDVKM in the germline V gene. This CDR3 is built from 13 residues. Here the CDR3 DNA reads TGTGCCAGCGAGATGCCGGGGACAGATACGCAGTATTTT. This translates into CASEMPGTDTQYF.

The chain links TRBV5-1 to TRBJ2-5; 7 bases line up with TRBD2. The CDR3 covers 18 residues. Germline V CDR1 and CDR2: SGHRS, YFSETQ. The ends lost 1 base at V and 1 base at J; junction bases unmatched: 13. CDR3 residues: CASSLYFGGGRGQETQYF. In DNA, the CDR3 is TGCGCCAGCAGCTTGTATTTTGGCGGCGGGAGAGGCCAAGAGACCCAGTACTTC. The full variable domain, in which reference TRBV5-1 and TRBJ2-5 provide the parts outside the CDR3, is KAGVTQTPRYLIKTRGQQVTLSCSPISGHRSVSWYQQTPGQGLQFLFEYFSETQRNKGNFPGRFSGRQFSNSRSEMNVSTLELGDSALYLCASSLYFGGGRGQETQYFGPGTRLLVL.

V is TRBV27 and J is TRBJ2-7; D may be TRBD1 (6 bases). There are 13 residues in the CDR3. Germline V CDR1 and CDR2: MNHEY, SMNVEV (reference sequence). V was cut by 6 bases and J by 0 bases, with 9 bases left in between. Here the CDR3 reads CASRRDISYEQYF. The CDR3 DNA sequence: TGTGCCAGCAGGAGGGACATCTCCTACGAGCAGTACTTC.

The V call is TRBV7-3, the J call TRBJ2-2, with 12 nucleotides matching TRBD2. Unmatched junction bases numbered 8, after V lost 0 bases and J lost 6 bases. This CDR3 is built from 18 residues. Per the germline V gene, CDR1 is SGHTA and CDR2 is FQGTGA. CDR3 residues: CASSLTPTTSGRPGELFF. In DNA, the CDR3 is TGTGCCAGCAGCTTAACCCCCACGACTAGCGGGAGACCCGGGGAGCTGTTTTTT. Using reference TRBV7-3 and TRBJ2-2 for the parts outside the CDR3, the full variable domain is GAGVSQTPSNKVTEKGKYVELRCDPISGHTALYWYRQSLGQGPEFLIYFQGTGAADDSGLPNDRFFAVRPEGSVSTLKIQRTERGDSAVYLCASSLTPTTSGRPGELFFGEGSRLTVL.

The chain is built from TRBV10-3 and TRBJ2-7, with TRBD2 identical over 11 bases. The length of the CDR3 is 14 residues. V shed 3 bases, J shed 3 bases, and the junction held 1 base outside the gene matches. Germline-derived CDR1 and CDR2 are ENHRY and SYGVKD. This chain's CDR3 is CAISDGTSGYEQYF. CDR3 DNA sequence: TGTGCCATCAGTGACGGGACTAGCGGCTACGAGCAGTACTTC.

This chain links TRBV11-1 with TRBJ2-7; TRBD1 or TRBD2 may be the D gene (5 bases each). Germline CDR1 SGHAT, CDR2 FQDESV (reference sequence). The CDR3 totals 14 residues. The V end was cut by 4 bases, the J end by 3 bases, with 13 bases between. The CDR3 DNA reads as TGTGCCAGCAGCTCCCGGGACGGCTACTACGAGCAGTACTTC. This translates into CASSSRDGYYEQYF.

V and J are TRBV28 and TRBJ2-7, with TRBD2 identical over 8 bases. The CDR3 contains 15 residues. V shed 4 bases, J shed 9 bases, and the junction held 14 bases outside the gene matches. The germline gives CDR1 MDHEN, CDR2 SYDVKM. The CDR3 spells CASSSPGAAGTRQYF. In nucleotides, the CDR3 is TGTGCCAGCAGTTCCCCAGGGGCGGCAGGGACTAGGCAGTACTTC.

The chain combines TRBV9 with TRBJ2-5; TRBD1 matches 9 bases. V dropped 2 bases and J dropped 4; count of bases not matched to a gene: 6. This CDR3 spans 15 amino acids. CDR1 is SGDLS, CDR2 YYNGEE, per germline. The CDR3 is CASSVGTGGVETQYF. The CDR3 nucleotides are TGTGCCAGCAGCGTTGGAACAGGGGGCGTAGAGACCCAGTACTTC. The complete variable domain, with remaining parts taken from reference TRBV9 and TRBJ2-5, reads DSGVTQTPKHLITATGQRVTLRCSPRSGDLSVYWYQQSLDQGLQFLIQYYNGEERAKGNILERFSAQQFPDLHSELNLSSLELGDSALYFCASSVGTGGVETQYFGPGTRLLVL.

This chain uses TRBV30 with TRBJ1-2; TRBD1 is a possible D gene (5 bases). The CDR3 spans 14 residues. Trimming removed 0 bases from V and 4 bases from J, with 12 bases in between. Per the germline V gene, CDR1 is GTSNPN and CDR2 is SVGIG (reference sequence). CDR3 region: CAWSVRAGRYGYTF. In DNA, the CDR3 is TGTGCCTGGAGTGTACGTGCAGGGCGCTATGGCTACACCTTC. Complete variable domain (other parts from reference TRBV30 and TRBJ1-2): SQTIHQWPATLVQPVGSPLSLECTVEGTSNPNLYWYRQAAGRGLQLLFYSVGIGQISSEVPQNLSASRPQDRQFILSSKKLLLSDSGFYLCAWSVRAGRYGYTFGSGTRLTVV.

V usage is TRBV5-8 and J usage is TRBJ2-5, with D unresolved. The germline CDR1 and CDR2 sequences are SGHTS and YDEGEE. Trimming removed 4 bases from V and 1 base from J, with 14 bases in between. The CDR3 is made up of 15 amino acids. CDR3 sequence (DNA): TGTGCCAGCAGCACAATCTATCTCCCCCAAGAGACCCAGTACTTC. Translating it yields CASSTIYLPQETQYF. The variable domain in full, with the rest retrieved from reference TRBV5-8 and TRBJ2-5, is EAGVTQSPTHLIKTRGQQATLRCSPISGHTSVYWYQQALGLGLQFLLWYDEGEERNRGNFPPRFSGRQFPNYSSELNVNALELEDSALYLCASSTIYLPQETQYFGPGTRLLVL.

The chain couples TRBV27 to TRBJ1-5; maybe TRBD1 (5 bases). Germline CDR1 reads MNHEY; CDR2 reads SMNVEV (reference sequence). Trimming took off 5 bases at V and 6 bases at J, with 20 bases between the two ends. The CDR3 extends over 16 amino acids. In DNA, the CDR3 is TGTGCCAGCAGTCCAACCTCGGACCGGGGGAGTCAGCCCCAGCATTTT. This gives the protein CASSPTSDRGSQPQHF.

Regarding this clone: Other DNA sequences from this sample encode an identical CDR3 as well. The chain couples TRBV2 to TRBJ1-5; maybe TRBD1 (5 bases). Germline V gene sequence: CDR1 SNHLY, CDR2 FYNNEI. The CDR3 is 13 amino acids. V lost 7 bases, J lost 4 bases, and 11 bases lay in between. The CDR3 DNA reads as TGTGCCAGCACCCGAGACAGAAATCAGCCCCAGCATTTT. This sequence encodes CASTRDRNQPQHF.